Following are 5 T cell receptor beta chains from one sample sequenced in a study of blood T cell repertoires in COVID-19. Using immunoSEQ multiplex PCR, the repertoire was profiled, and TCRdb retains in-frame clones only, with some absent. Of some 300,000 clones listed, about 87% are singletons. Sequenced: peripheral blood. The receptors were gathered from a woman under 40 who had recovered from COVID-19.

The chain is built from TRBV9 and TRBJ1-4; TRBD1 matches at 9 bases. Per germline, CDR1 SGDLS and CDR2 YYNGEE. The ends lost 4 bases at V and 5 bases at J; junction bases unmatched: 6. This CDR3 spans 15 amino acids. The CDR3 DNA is TGTGCCAGCAGCCTCAGGACAGGGGAAAATGAAAAACTGTTTTTT. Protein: CASSLRTGENEKLFF.

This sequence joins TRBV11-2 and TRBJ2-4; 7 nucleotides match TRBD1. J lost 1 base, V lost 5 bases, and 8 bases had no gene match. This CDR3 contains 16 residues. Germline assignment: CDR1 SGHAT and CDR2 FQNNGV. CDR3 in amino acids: CASSIWGRGAKNIQYF. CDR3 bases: TGTGCCAGCAGCATATGGGGCAGGGGGGCCAAAAACATTCAGTACTTC.

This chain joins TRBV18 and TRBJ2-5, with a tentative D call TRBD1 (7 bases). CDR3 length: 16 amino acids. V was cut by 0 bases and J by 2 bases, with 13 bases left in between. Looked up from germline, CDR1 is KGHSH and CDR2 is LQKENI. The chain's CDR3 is CASSPPQGGSQETQYF. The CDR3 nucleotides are TGTGCCAGCTCACCACCCCAGGGGGGAAGTCAAGAGACCCAGTACTTC.

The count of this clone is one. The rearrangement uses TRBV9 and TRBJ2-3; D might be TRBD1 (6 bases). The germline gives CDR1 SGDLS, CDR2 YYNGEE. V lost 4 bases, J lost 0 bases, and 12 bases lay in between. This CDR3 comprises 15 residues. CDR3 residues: CASSPQGTSTDTQYF. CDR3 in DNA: TGTGCCAGCAGCCCACAGGGAACCAGCACAGATACGCAGTATTTT.

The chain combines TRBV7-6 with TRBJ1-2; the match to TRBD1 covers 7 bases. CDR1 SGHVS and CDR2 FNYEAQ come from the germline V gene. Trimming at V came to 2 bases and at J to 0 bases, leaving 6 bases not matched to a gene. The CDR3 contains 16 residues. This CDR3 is CASSLRPDRSNYGYTF. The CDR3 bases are TGTGCCAGCAGCTTAAGGCCGGACAGGTCTAACTATGGCTACACCTTC.